This T cell receptor beta chain stems from a study of cytomegalovirus exposure and HLA in healthy donors. With respect to this clone: As yet, its antigen is unknown.

Clones were read by immunoSEQ multiplex PCR, and TCRdb kept only the in-frame ones, dropping some. The top ten hold 0.95% to 1.5% of the sample, which has 200,000 to 300,000 clones, approximately 86% seen once. General study points: The study recorded about 150 TCR beta chains that were cytomegalovirus-associated. It was reported that the classifier diagnosed cytomegalovirus status with high specificity and sensitivity in both the original and validation cohorts.

The CDR3 has 13 amino acids. Trimming removed 2 bases at V and 10 bases at J, with 13 bases between. In germline, CDR1 is SGHDT, CDR2 YYEEEE. The origin of this receptor is a woman in her 30s in good health and CMV-seropositive. The V and J genes are TRBV5-6 and TRBJ2-1; D ambiguous. The sequenced sample was PBMCs. The CDR3 DNA sequence: TGTGCCAGCAGCTTTGGAAGCGTCGGGGAGCAGTTCTTC. Translating it yields CASSFGSVGEQFF.